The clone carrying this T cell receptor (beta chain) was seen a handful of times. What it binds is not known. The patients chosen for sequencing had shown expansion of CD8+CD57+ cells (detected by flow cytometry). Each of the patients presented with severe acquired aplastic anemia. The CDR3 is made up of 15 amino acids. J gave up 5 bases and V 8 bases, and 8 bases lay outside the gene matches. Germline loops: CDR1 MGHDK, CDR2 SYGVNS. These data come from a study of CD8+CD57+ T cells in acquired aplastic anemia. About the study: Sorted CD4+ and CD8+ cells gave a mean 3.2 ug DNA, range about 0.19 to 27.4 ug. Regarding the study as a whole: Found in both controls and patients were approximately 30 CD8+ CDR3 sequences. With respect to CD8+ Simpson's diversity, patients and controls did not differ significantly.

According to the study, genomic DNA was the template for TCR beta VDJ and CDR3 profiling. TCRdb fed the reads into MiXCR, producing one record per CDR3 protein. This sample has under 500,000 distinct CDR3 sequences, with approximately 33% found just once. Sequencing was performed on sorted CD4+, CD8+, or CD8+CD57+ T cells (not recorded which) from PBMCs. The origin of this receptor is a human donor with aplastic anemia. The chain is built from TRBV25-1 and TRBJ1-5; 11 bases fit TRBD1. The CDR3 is CASSHGQGADQPQHF. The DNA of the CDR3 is TGTGCCAGCTCTCACGGACAGGGGGCCGATCAGCCCCAGCATTTT.